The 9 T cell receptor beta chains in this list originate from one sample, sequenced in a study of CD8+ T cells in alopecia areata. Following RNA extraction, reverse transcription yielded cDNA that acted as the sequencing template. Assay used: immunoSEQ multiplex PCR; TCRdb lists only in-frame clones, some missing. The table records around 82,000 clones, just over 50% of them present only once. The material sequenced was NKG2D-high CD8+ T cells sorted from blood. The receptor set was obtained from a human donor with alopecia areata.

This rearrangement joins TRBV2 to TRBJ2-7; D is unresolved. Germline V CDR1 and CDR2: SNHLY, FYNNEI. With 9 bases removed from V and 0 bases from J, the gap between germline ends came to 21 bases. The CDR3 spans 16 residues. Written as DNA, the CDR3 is TGTGCCAGTCCGCGTCTTCAAGATAATTTCTCCTACGAGCAGTACTTC. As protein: CASPRLQDNFSYEQYF.

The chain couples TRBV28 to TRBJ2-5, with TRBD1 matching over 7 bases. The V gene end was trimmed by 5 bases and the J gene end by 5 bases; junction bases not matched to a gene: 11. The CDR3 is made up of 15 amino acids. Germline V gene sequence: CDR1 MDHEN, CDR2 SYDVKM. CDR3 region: CASSLPPDRDETQYF. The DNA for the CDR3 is TGTGCCAGCAGTCTACCTCCCGACAGGGACGAGACCCAGTACTTC.

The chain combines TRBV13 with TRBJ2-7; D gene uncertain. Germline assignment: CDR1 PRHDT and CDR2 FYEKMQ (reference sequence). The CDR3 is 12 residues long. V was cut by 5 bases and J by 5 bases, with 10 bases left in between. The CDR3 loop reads CASSRELDEQYF. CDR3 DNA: TGTGCCAGCAGCCGCGAATTGGACGAGCAGTACTTC. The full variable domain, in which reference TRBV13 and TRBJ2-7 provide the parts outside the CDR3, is AAGVIQSPRHLIKEKRETATLKCYPIPRHDTVYWYQQGPGQDPQFLISFYEKMQSDKGSIPDRFSAQQFSDYHSELNMSSLELGDSALYFCASSRELDEQYFGPGTRLTVT.

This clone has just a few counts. CDR3 sequence (DNA): TGCGCCAGCAGCTCGCCGGAGGGAACGGATACGCAGTATTTT. Translated: CASSSPEGTDTQYF. V usage is TRBV5-1 and J usage is TRBJ2-3; perhaps TRBD2 as D (6 bases). The CDR3 is 14 residues long. V dropped 3 bases and J dropped 6 bases, with 14 bases sitting between them. CDR1 and CDR2 (germline): SGHRS, YFSETQ.

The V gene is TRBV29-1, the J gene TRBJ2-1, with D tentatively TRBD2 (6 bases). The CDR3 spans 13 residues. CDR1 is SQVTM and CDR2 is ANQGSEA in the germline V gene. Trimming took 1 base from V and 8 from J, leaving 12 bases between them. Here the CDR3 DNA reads TGCAGCGTTGAAGTGGAGGGGAAGCATGAGCAGTTCTTC. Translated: CSVEVEGKHEQFF.

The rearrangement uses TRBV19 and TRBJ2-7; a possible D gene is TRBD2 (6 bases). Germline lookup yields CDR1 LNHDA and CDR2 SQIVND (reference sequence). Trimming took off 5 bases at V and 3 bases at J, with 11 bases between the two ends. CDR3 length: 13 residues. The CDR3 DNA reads TGTGCCAGTAGTGCTAGCGCCCTCTACGAGCAGTACTTC. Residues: CASSASALYEQYF.

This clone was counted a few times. CDR3 DNA sequence: TGTGCCAGCTGCACCACGAGGCAAGAGACCCAGTACTTC. This gives the protein CASCTTRQETQYF. The chain employs TRBV18 and TRBJ2-5; D remains ambiguous. The CDR3 totals 13 residues. The germline gives CDR1 KGHSH, CDR2 LQKENI. Trimming pared 7 bases from V and 2 bases from J, leaving 11 bases between. Drawing the rest from reference TRBV18 and TRBJ2-5, the complete variable domain is NAGVMQNPRHLVRRRGQEARLRCSPMKGHSHVYWYRQLPEEGLKFMVYLQKENIIDESGMPKERFSAEFPKEGPSILRIQQVVRGDSAAYFCASCTTRQETQYFGPGTRLLVL.

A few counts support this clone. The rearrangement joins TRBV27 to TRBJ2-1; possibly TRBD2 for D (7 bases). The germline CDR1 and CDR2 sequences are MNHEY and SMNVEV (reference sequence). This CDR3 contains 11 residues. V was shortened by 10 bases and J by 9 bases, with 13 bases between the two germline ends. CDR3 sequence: CATIRGGEQFF. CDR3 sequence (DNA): TGTGCCACCATAAGGGGGGGTGAGCAGTTCTTC.

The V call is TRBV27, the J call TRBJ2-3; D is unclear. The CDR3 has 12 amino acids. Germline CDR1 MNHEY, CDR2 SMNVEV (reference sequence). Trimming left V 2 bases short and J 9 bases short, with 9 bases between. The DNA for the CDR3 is TGTGCCAGCAGTTTAGTCGGGTCGACGCAGTATTTT. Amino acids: CASSLVGSTQYF.